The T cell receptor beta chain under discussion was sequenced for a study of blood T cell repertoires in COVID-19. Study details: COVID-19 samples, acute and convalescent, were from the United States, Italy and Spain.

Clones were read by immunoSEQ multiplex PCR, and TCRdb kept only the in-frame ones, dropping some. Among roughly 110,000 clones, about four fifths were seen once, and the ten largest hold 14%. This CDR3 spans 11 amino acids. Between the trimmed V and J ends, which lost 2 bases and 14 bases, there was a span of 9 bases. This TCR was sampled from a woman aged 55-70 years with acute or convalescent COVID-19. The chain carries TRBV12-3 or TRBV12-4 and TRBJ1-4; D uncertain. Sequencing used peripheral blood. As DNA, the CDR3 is TGTGCCAGCAGTTTACGGGGAGGCCTGTTTTTT. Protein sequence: CASSLRGGLFF.